Listed below are T cell receptor beta chains from one sample, sequenced in a study of beta chain features in type 1 diabetes. TCRdb's table, derived via immunoSEQ multiplex PCR, lists solely in-frame clones and lacks some. There are 900,000 or so clones in the sample; about 17% occur only once, and around 0.02% lies in the top ten. Sequenced input: naive CD4+ T cells from blood. The receptors shown here come from a young woman in good health. Both conserved end residues are part of each CDR3. D genes are given only for firm matches. Some rows have no size entry. The others give once, few or many, or a class for an expanded clone.

D	length	size	V	J	CDR3	DNA
TRBD2	15	few	TRBV27	TRBJ2-7	CASSNRLAGLYEQYF	TGTGCCAGCAGTAACCGACTAGCGGGGCTGTACGAGCAGTACTTC
NA	18	few	TRBV15	TRBJ1-3	CATSRDFPRRQSGNTIYF	TGTGCCACCAGCAGAGATTTTCCTCGGCGGCAGAGCGGAAACACCATATATTTT
NA	13	NA	TRBV5-4	TRBJ2-5	CASSLGQQETQYF	TGTGCCAGCAGCTTGGGTCAGCAAGAGACCCAGTACTTC
TRBD2	17	NA	TRBV28	TRBJ2-1	CASRGGLAVSSYNEQFF	TGTGCCAGCAGGGGCGGACTAGCTGTCAGCTCCTACAATGAGCAGTTCTTC
NA	13	NA	TRBV5-4	TRBJ2-5	CASSLATLETQYF	TGTGCCAGCAGCTTGGCTACTCTGGAGACCCAGTACTTC
NA	14	NA	TRBV25-1	TRBJ1-1	CASSRGWGNTEAFF	TGTGCCAGCAGTAGGGGGTGGGGGAACACTGAAGCTTTCTTT
NA	12	NA	TRBV11-2	TRBJ2-1	CASSSRIGALFF	TGTGCCAGCAGCTCCCGGATCGGAGCTCTCTTCTTC
NA	14	few	TRBV27	TRBJ1-1	CASSLQHYVGEAFF	TGTGCCAGCAGTTTACAACATTACGTGGGCGAAGCTTTCTTT
TRBD1	15	NA	TRBV7-2	TRBJ2-1	CASSLTRDSYNEQFF	TGTGCCAGCAGCCTGACCCGGGACAGCTACAATGAGCAGTTCTTC
NA	16	NA	TRBV6-6	TRBJ2-2	CASSYLAPANTGELFF	TGTGCCAGCAGTTACTTAGCGCCCGCGAACACCGGGGAGCTGTTTTTT
NA	11	few	TRBV15	TRBJ1-2	CATSWGFGYTF	TGTGCCACCAGCTGGGGATTTGGCTACACCTTC
TRBD1	16	NA	TRBV6-6	TRBJ1-4	CASRPPPGQDNEKLFF	TGTGCCAGCAGGCCCCCACCGGGACAGGACAATGAAAAACTGTTTTTT
NA	13	few	TRBV28	TRBJ1-1	CASSSHKNTEAFF	TGTGCCAGCAGTTCGCATAAGAACACTGAAGCTTTCTTT
NA	18	NA	TRBV7-2	TRBJ2-3	CASSRRWVAVPSTDTQYF	TGTGCCAGCAGCCGCCGATGGGTGGCCGTCCCCAGCACAGATACGCAGTATTTT
TRBD2	15	few	TRBV29-1	TRBJ2-1	CSINILAGARNEQFF	TGCAGCATCAACATACTAGCGGGAGCCCGAAATGAGCAGTTCTTC
NA	13	NA	TRBV19	TRBJ2-2	CASAQHGTGELFF	TGTGCCAGTGCCCAACACGGCACCGGGGAGCTGTTTTTT
NA	12	NA	TRBV27	TRBJ1-2	CASSTGVSGYTF	TGTGCCAGCAGTACGGGAGTTAGTGGCTACACCTTC
TRBD2	19	few	TRBV4-3	TRBJ2-2	CASSQDLTSGSTNTGELFF	TGCGCCAGCAGCCAAGATCTAACTAGCGGGAGTACTAACACCGGGGAGCTGTTTTTT
NA	18	NA	TRBV18	TRBJ2-6	CASSPQAPYSSGANVLTF	TGTGCCAGCTCACCCCAAGCCCCCTACAGCTCTGGGGCCAACGTCCTGACTTTC
NA	14	NA	TRBV5-6	TRBJ2-7	CASSFYFSDHEQYF	TGTGCCAGCAGCTTTTATTTCTCAGACCACGAGCAGTACTTC
NA	16	few	TRBV10-3	TRBJ1-5	CAISESATGSNQPQHF	TGTGCCATCAGTGAGTCGGCAACAGGGAGCAATCAGCCCCAGCATTTT
NA	15	NA	TRBV7-2	TRBJ1-5	CASSLGAFSNQPQHF	TGTGCCAGCAGCTTAGGGGCCTTCAGCAATCAGCCCCAGCATTTT
NA	19	NA	TRBV7-2	TRBJ1-2	CASSDPIRNRGTANYGYTF	TGTGCCAGCAGCGACCCTATACGAAACCGCGGGACGGCTAACTATGGCTACACCTTC
NA	13	few	TRBV2	TRBJ2-2	CASSSQGPGELFF	TGTGCCAGCAGCTCACAGGGACCCGGGGAGCTGTTTTTT
NA	13	NA	TRBV10-3	TRBJ2-5	CAISGGGQETQYF	TGTGCCATCAGTGGGGGTGGGCAAGAGACCCAGTACTTC
TRBD1	18	NA	TRBV27	TRBJ2-1	CASSLGAGQGASWNEQFF	TGTGCCAGCAGTTTAGGTGCAGGGCAGGGGGCAAGTTGGAATGAGCAGTTCTTC
NA	15	NA	TRBV23-1	TRBJ1-3	CASSRSCRSGNTIYF	TGCGCCAGCAGTCGCTCCTGCCGCTCTGGAAACACCATATATTTT
NA	15	few	TRBV21-1	TRBJ2-7	CASLGTGTSGYEQYF	TGTGCCAGCCTCGGGACCGGGACTAGCGGGTACGAGCAGTACTTC
NA	16	few	TRBV18	TRBJ2-7	CASSRSRTESSYEQYF	TGTGCCAGCTCACGATCTAGGACTGAAAGCTCCTACGAGCAGTACTTC
TRBD2	14	few	TRBV28	TRBJ2-7	CASSVTSGSYEQYF	TGTGCCAGCAGCGTGACTAGCGGGAGCTACGAGCAGTACTTC
TRBD1	15	few	TRBV9	TRBJ1-5	CASSVEGQRNQPQHF	TGTGCCAGCAGCGTAGAGGGACAGCGCAATCAGCCCCAGCATTTT
TRBD1	13	few	TRBV15	TRBJ1-5	CATSKQGDQPQHF	TGTGCCACCAGCAAACAGGGGGATCAGCCCCAGCATTTT
TRBD1	15	few	TRBV6-6	TRBJ1-1	CASSSRGQANTEAFF	TGTGCCAGCAGTTCCAGGGGGCAGGCGAACACTGAAGCTTTCTTT
TRBD2	13	NA	TRBV5-1	TRBJ2-1	CASSNSGRLEQFF	TGCGCCAGCAGCAATAGCGGGAGGCTTGAGCAGTTCTTC
NA	12	NA	TRBV7-9	TRBJ1-1	CASSFSNTEAFF	TGTGCCAGCAGCTTCTCGAACACTGAAGCTTTCTTT
TRBD2	17	NA	TRBV7-2	TRBJ2-5	CASSSSKTSGSWETQYF	TGTGCCAGCAGCTCGAGTAAAACTAGCGGGAGTTGGGAGACCCAGTACTTC
NA	14	NA	TRBV6-5	TRBJ1-1	CASSYLRGHTEAFF	TGTGCCAGCAGTTACTTGCGGGGGCATACTGAAGCTTTCTTT
TRBD2	17	NA	TRBV7-9	TRBJ2-1	CASRPRTSGATYNEQFF	TGTGCCAGCCGACCCAGGACTAGCGGGGCAACCTACAATGAGCAGTTCTTC
TRBD1	14	NA	TRBV7-2	TRBJ2-7	CASGRQGMVHEQYF	TGTGCCAGCGGTAGACAGGGAATGGTTCACGAGCAGTACTTC
NA	13	NA	TRBV9	TRBJ2-3	CASPGNSTDTQYF	TGTGCCAGCCCTGGAAATAGCACAGATACGCAGTATTTT
NA	17	NA	TRBV28	TRBJ2-3	CASSSYQGGIGFDTQYF	TGTGCCAGCAGTTCATACCAAGGGGGGATCGGTTTCGATACGCAGTATTTT
NA	14	NA	TRBV7-9	TRBJ2-3	CASAVGVSTDTQYF	TGTGCCAGCGCAGTCGGAGTGAGCACAGATACGCAGTATTTT
TRBD1	15	NA	TRBV7-8	TRBJ1-2	CASSLAPGQGFGYTF	TGTGCCAGCAGCTTAGCCCCGGGACAGGGGTTTGGCTACACCTTC
NA	15	few	TRBV7-2	TRBJ1-1	CASSLSPVRNTEAFF	TGTGCCAGCAGCTTAAGTCCCGTCCGGAACACTGAAGCTTTCTTT
TRBD1	13	few	TRBV7-2	TRBJ2-5	CASSWDRAETQYF	TGTGCCAGCAGCTGGGACAGGGCGGAGACCCAGTACTTC
TRBD1	13	once	TRBV19	TRBJ2-5	CASSKAGGEAQYF	TGTGCCAGTAGTAAGGCAGGGGGCGAAGCCCAGTACTTC
NA	17	few	TRBV11-2	TRBJ1-2	CASSPRGHYSVLDGYTF	TGTGCCAGCAGTCCCAGGGGCCACTATTCTGTATTGGACGGCTACACCTTC
TRBD1	17	NA	TRBV19	TRBJ2-2	CASSIPPGQGAKGELFF	TGTGCCAGTAGTATACCCCCGGGACAGGGGGCGAAGGGGGAGCTGTTTTTT
NA	15	NA	TRBV14	TRBJ2-7	CASSPLGIPSYEQYF	TGTGCCAGCAGCCCCCTTGGGATCCCGTCCTACGAGCAGTACTTC
NA	16	few	TRBV5-1	TRBJ2-7	CASSPRLEMVFYEQYF	TGCGCCAGCAGCCCTAGGTTGGAGATGGTTTTTTACGAGCAGTACTTC
TRBD2	15	few	TRBV6-4	TRBJ2-1	CASSPRTSGHNEQFF	TGTGCCAGCAGTCCCCGGACTAGCGGGCACAATGAGCAGTTCTTC
TRBD1	15	few	TRBV28	TRBJ1-5	CASSKLDRGDQPQHF	TGTGCCAGCAGCAAACTAGACAGGGGAGATCAGCCCCAGCATTTT
NA	15	NA	TRBV7-2	TRBJ1-2	CASSFRVGQNYGYTF	TGTGCCAGCAGCTTTAGGGTAGGACAGAACTATGGCTACACCTTC
NA	11	NA	TRBV6-6	TRBJ2-7	CASSDLAWQYF	TGTGCCAGCAGCGATCTAGCGTGGCAGTACTTC
TRBD2	17	NA	TRBV4-3	TRBJ2-1	CASSQDPPSGTYNEQFF	TGCGCCAGCAGCCAAGATCCCCCTAGCGGGACCTACAATGAGCAGTTCTTC